Detailed here is one TCR beta chain. Its antigen remains unidentified. This may be a read error, as it is one base from a much larger clone. TCRdb recomputed calls from the PCR reads with MiXCR, one row per CDR3 protein. The repertoire holds hundreds of thousands of distinct CDR3 sequences, with about 25% as singletons. The source of the sample is a study of molecular identifiers for immune sequencing clone quantification. Overall study context: Replicates involved a five-way split of RNA from about 19,000 or 110,000 naive CD8 cells, with sequencing of four.

Broader study findings: Detection of one spiked Jurkat cell's TCR RNA reportedly worked in 980,000 or so naive cells. Whereas clones above 20 RNA copies held under 1% of naive-cell molecules, they held over 98% of effector molecules.

The germline V gene encodes CDR1 KGHDR and CDR2 SFDVKD. The CDR3 spans 14 residues. Sorted cells numbering roughly 19,000 to 1,000,000, with 10%, 30% or 50% RNA, yielded the naive CD8 libraries. The sample consisted of naive CD8+ T cells from blood, with Jurkat cell RNA spiked in. Noted subset: FACS-sorted CD8+CD4-CCR7+CD45RA+ naive T cells. This clonotype was obtained from a human donor in good health. Some libraries in this study had Jurkat cell RNA spiked in. V and J are TRBV24-1 and TRBJ1-1; possible D gene TRBD1, 6 bases. The CDR3 DNA is TGTGCCTCCAGGGGATCTTGGGAGAACACTGAAGCTTTCTTT. Translated: CASRGSWENTEAFF.